The T cell receptor (beta chain) described here comes from a study of blood T cells in healthy people across ages. Combining a sample-barcoded 5' primer with a J-beta primer mix, a second PCR ran for about 6 to 12 cycles. TCRdb reprocessed the 5' RACE reads via MiXCR and lists one record per CDR3 protein. The repertoire holds just over 800,000 distinct CDR3 sequences, with 55% to 65% as singletons. For this clonotype: The target antigen is unknown.

In each sample, at least 6.5 million PBMCs were isolated. Findings and limits, study-wide: Per million T cells, TCR beta diversity dropped about linearly as age rose. One million T cells yielded diversity estimates that were considered underestimates.

This sequence was found in a man in his thirties or forties in good health. Sample: blood.

CDR3 residues: CASWPDRDGNQPQHF. CDR3 bases: TGTGCCAGCTGGCCGGACAGGGACGGCAATCAGCCCCAGCATTTT. The chain uses TRBV6-2 or TRBV6-3 and TRBJ1-5; 8 nucleotides align to TRBD1. CDR1 MNHEY and CDR2 SVGEGT come from the germline V gene. J was trimmed by 2 bases and V by 8 bases; bases with no gene match: 8. The CDR3 extends over 15 amino acids.